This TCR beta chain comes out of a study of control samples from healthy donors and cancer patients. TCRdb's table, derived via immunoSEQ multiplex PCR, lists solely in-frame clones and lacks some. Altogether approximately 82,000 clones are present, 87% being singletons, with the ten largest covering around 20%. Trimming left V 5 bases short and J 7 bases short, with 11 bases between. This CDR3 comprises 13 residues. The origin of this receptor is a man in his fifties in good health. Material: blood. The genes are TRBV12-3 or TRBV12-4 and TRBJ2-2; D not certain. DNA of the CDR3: TGTGCCAGCAGTCGATCTTTGGACGGGGAGCTGTTTTTT. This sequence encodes CASSRSLDGELFF.